Shown below are 29 T cell receptor beta chains from a single sample sequenced in a study of CXCR3-negative and CXCR3-positive naive CD8 T cells. cDNA libraries for TRB were generated by 5' RACE incorporating UMI labels. TCRdb derives one entry per CDR3 protein from the 5' RACE reads, leaving out DNA. The sample yields 100,000 to 150,000 distinct CDR3 sequences, of which the top ten take up approximately 0.3%. Material: naive CXCR3- CD8+ T cells from blood. Stated subset: CD45RO-CCR7+CD27+CD95- naive CD8+ T cells lacking CXCR3 (TNR3-). The origin of the receptors is a human donor in good health. Some clones in this sample may be carry-over from other donors' samples.

CDR3 amino acids: CASSATGWPQPQHF. J is TRBJ1-5 and V is TRBV5-7; the D call from TCRdb, TRBD1, cannot be confirmed without DNA. TRBV5-7 falls under the ORF class, with uncertain function. The CDR3 consists of 14 residues.

The chain carries TRBV3-2 and TRBJ2-1; TCRdb calls TRBD2, which cannot be checked without DNA. TRBV3-2 is noted as a pseudogene. The CDR3 contains 13 residues. The CDR3 here is CASRPSGSREQFF.

V is TRBV27 and J is TRBJ2-1. This CDR3 region has 11 residues. CDR1 and CDR2 (germline): MNHEY, SMNVEV (reference sequence). The CDR3: CASSFSGEQFF.

V and J are TRBV15 and TRBJ2-1; TCRdb calls TRBD2, which cannot be checked without DNA. The CDR3 spans 16 residues. CDR1 and CDR2 (germline): LNHNV, YYDKDF (reference sequence). The CDR3 here is CATSSRLAGGSNEKFF.

The chain recombines TRBV13 with TRBJ2-5; TCRdb selects TRBD1, and the lack of DNA leaves this call unchecked. This CDR3 is 15 amino acids long. The V gene's germline CDR1 is PRHDT and CDR2 FYEKMQ (reference sequence). CDR3 sequence reads: CASSLRQGPKETQYF.

The chain joins TRBV29-1 to TRBJ1-1. The germline V gene has CDR1 SQVTM and CDR2 ANQGSEA. The CDR3 is made up of 14 amino acids. CDR3 sequence: CSVEDRSVWGEAFF.

J is TRBJ2-1 and V is TRBV29-1; there is no DNA to check the TCRdb D call of TRBD1. Germline-derived CDR1 and CDR2 are SQVTM and ANQGSEA. This CDR3 has 14 residues. The CDR3 is CSVAGTGSYNEQFF.

The chain employs TRBV6-5 and TRBJ1-2; absent DNA, TCRdb's TRBD1 call cannot be checked. Germline loops: CDR1 MNHEY, CDR2 SVGAGI. The CDR3 consists of 13 residues. The CDR3 reads CASSYGQGHGYTF.

This CDR3 is CSVTVNYEQYF. The chain uses TRBV29-1 and TRBJ2-7; TCRdb reports TRBD1, a call that lacks DNA to check it against. Germline assignment: CDR1 SQVTM and CDR2 ANQGSEA. The length of the CDR3 is 11 residues.

The chain has TRBV15 and TRBJ2-7. Germline CDR1 LNHNV, CDR2 YYDKDF (reference sequence). This CDR3 is 14 amino acids long. CDR3 sequence: CATSREDRSYEQYF. The full variable domain, completed using reference TRBV15 and TRBJ2-7, is DAMVIQNPRYQVTQFGKPVTLSCSQTLNHNVMYWYQQKSSQAPKLLFHYYDKDFNNEADTPDNFQSRRPNTSFCFLDIRSPGLGDTAMYLCATSREDRSYEQYFGPGTRLTVT.

The gene calls are TRBV3-1 and TRBJ2-7; TCRdb's D gene call, TRBD1, goes unchecked for lack of DNA. CDR1 and CDR2 from the germline V gene are LGHDT and YNNKEL (reference sequence). The CDR3 covers 14 residues. The CDR3 spells CASSWGQGPYEQYF.

The chain links TRBV6-2 or TRBV6-3 to TRBJ2-1; TCRdb selects TRBD1, and the lack of DNA leaves this call unchecked. CDR3 length equals 18 residues. CDR1 MNHEY and CDR2 SVGEGT come from the germline V gene. The chain's CDR3 is CASSYSVSGPSSYNEQFF.

The chain uses TRBV29-1 and TRBJ1-2; TCRdb designates TRBD1, a call that cannot be tested without DNA. The germline V gene has CDR1 SQVTM and CDR2 ANQGSEA. The CDR3 contains 14 residues. The CDR3 spells CSVAGLTGIYGYTF.

The chain recombines TRBV5-1 with TRBJ2-1. The germline CDR1 and CDR2 sequences are SGHRS and YFSETQ. The length of the CDR3 is 14 residues. This CDR3 is CASSLEDYYNEQFF.

This chain joins TRBV19 and TRBJ1-2. The CDR3 is made up of 11 amino acids. Germline values: CDR1 LNHDA, CDR2 SQIVND (reference sequence). CDR3 loop: CASSNGDGYTF.

This rearrangement joins TRBV4-3 to TRBJ2-7; lacking DNA, the TRBD1 call made by TCRdb goes unchecked. CDR1 is LGHNA, CDR2 YSLEER, per germline. The CDR3 runs 15 residues. The CDR3 loop reads CASSQDLGGVNEQYF.

The chain has TRBV7-2 and TRBJ2-7; TCRdb's D call, TRBD1, is unchecked because there is no DNA. The CDR3 is made up of 12 amino acids. Germline V gene lookup returns CDR1 SGHTA and CDR2 FQGNSA. CDR3 residues: CASSSGVGEQYF.

This chain uses TRBV28 with TRBJ2-7; there is no DNA to check the TCRdb D call of TRBD1. Germline-derived CDR1 and CDR2 are MDHEN and SYDVKM. CDR3 length equals 14 residues. The CDR3 loop is CASSLGAFGAEQYF.

The chain uses TRBV10-2 and TRBJ2-7; checking the TCRdb D call of TRBD1 is not possible without DNA. The CDR3 length is 13 residues. The V gene's germline CDR1 is WSHSY and CDR2 SAAADI. Here the CDR3 reads CASRQGSGYEQYF.

The chain joins TRBV20-1 to TRBJ2-1; TCRdb selects TRBD1, and the lack of DNA leaves this call unchecked. The CDR3 is 13 amino acids. CDR1 and CDR2 from the germline V gene are DFQATT and SNEGSKA (reference sequence). CDR3 sequence: CSAADRVRNEQFF.

V gene TRBV4-1 combines with J gene TRBJ1-1. This CDR3 has 12 amino acids. Germline-derived CDR1 and CDR2 are MGHRA and YSYEKL. Here the CDR3 reads CASSQFRSEAFF.

The chain has TRBV5-6 and TRBJ2-1; TCRdb returns TRBD2, unconfirmable since there is no DNA. Per the germline V gene, CDR1 is SGHDT and CDR2 is YYEEEE. This CDR3 is built from 14 residues. The CDR3 is CASSLERGGDEQFF.

This chain's CDR3 is CASSLAGDTYYEQYF. V usage is TRBV5-5 and J usage is TRBJ2-7; without DNA, the TCRdb call of TRBD1 cannot be checked. This CDR3 spans 15 amino acids. The germline gives CDR1 SGHKS, CDR2 YYEKEE (reference sequence).

The genes are TRBV7-6 and TRBJ2-3; TCRdb names TRBD2, which stays unverified in the absence of DNA. Germline assignment: CDR1 SGHVS and CDR2 FNYEAQ. The CDR3 spans 16 residues. The CDR3 region is CASSHGTSGSPDTQYF.

The V and J genes are TRBV29-1 and TRBJ2-7; TCRdb reports TRBD1, a call that lacks DNA to check it against. The CDR3 is made up of 13 amino acids. Per the germline V gene, CDR1 is SQVTM and CDR2 is ANQGSEA. CDR3 amino acids: CSGRDALTYEQYF.

The chain joins TRBV12-3 or TRBV12-4 to TRBJ2-1; without DNA, the TCRdb call of TRBD2 cannot be checked. The CDR3 consists of 17 residues. The CDR3 spells CASSLGSLAGAYNEQFF.

V is TRBV7-3 and J is TRBJ2-1; TCRdb indicates TRBD2, and absent DNA this call remains unverified. Germline V gives CDR1 SGHTA, CDR2 FQGTGA. This CDR3 region has 13 residues. CDR3 region: CASSAGTSYEQFF.

The chain is built from TRBV7-2 and TRBJ2-1; TCRdb indicates TRBD2, and absent DNA this call remains unverified. Germline V gene sequence: CDR1 SGHTA, CDR2 FQGNSA. The length of the CDR3 is 19 residues. The CDR3 region is CASSLVMGLTSGPENEQFF.

This chain connects TRBV5-4 to TRBJ2-7; TCRdb designates TRBD1, a call that cannot be tested without DNA. The CDR3 is 16 residues long. Germline V gives CDR1 SGHNT, CDR2 YYREEE (reference sequence). CDR3 sequence: CASSLALAQGSYEQYF.